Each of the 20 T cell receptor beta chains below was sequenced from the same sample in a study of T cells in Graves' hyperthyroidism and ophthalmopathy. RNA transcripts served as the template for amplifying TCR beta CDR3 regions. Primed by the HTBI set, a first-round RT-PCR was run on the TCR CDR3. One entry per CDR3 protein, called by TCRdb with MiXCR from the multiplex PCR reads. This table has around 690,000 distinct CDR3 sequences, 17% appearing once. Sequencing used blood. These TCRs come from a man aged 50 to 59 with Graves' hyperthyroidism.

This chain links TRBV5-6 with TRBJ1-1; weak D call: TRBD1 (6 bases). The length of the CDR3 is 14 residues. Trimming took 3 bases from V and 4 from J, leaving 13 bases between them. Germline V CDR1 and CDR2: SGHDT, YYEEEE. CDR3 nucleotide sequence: TGTGCCAGCAGCTGGGGGGGGGGCGGCACTGAAGCTTTCTTT. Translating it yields CASSWGGGGTEAFF.

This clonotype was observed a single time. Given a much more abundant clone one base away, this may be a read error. The CDR3, as DNA: TGTGCCAGCAGCTTATTATGGGGCGGTGGCTACACCTTC. It codes for CASSLLWGGGYTF. This sequence joins TRBV7-2 and TRBJ1-2, with D possibly being TRBD1 (5 bases). Trimming stripped 2 bases from V and 7 bases from J, with 11 bases between. Per germline, CDR1 SGHTA and CDR2 FQGNSA. The CDR3 totals 13 residues. Full variable domain (outside the CDR3, taken from reference TRBV7-2 and TRBJ1-2): GAGVSQSPSNKVTEKGKDVELRCDPISGHTALYWYRQSLGQGLEFLIYFQGNSAPDKSGLPSDRFSAERTGGSVSTLTIQRTQQEDSAVYLCASSLLWGGGYTFGSGTRLTVV.

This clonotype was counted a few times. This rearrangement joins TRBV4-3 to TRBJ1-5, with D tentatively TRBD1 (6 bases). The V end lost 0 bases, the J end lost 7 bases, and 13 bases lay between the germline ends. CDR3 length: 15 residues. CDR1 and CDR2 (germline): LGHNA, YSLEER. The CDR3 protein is CASSQDGGARQPQHF. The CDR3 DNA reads TGCGCCAGCAGCCAAGATGGGGGGGCGAGACAGCCCCAGCATTTT.

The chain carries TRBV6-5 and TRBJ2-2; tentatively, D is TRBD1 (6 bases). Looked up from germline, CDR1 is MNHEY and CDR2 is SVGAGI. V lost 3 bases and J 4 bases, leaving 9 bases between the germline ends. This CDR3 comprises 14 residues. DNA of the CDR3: TGTGCCAGCAGTTATACAGGGAGCACCGGGGAGCTGTTTTTT. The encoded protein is CASSYTGSTGELFF.

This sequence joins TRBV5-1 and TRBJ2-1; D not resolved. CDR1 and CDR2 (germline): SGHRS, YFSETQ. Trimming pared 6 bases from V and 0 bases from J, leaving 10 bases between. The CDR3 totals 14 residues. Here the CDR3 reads CASNVAASYNEQFF. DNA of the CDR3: TGCGCCAGCAATGTGGCGGCCTCCTACAATGAGCAGTTCTTC.

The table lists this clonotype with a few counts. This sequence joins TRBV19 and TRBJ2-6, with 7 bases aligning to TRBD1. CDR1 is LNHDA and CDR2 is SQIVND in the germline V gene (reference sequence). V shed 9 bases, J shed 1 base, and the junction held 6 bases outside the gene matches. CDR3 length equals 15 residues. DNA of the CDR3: TGTGCCAGCCGGGACAGACTATCTGGGGCCAACGTCCTGACTTTC. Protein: CASRDRLSGANVLTF.

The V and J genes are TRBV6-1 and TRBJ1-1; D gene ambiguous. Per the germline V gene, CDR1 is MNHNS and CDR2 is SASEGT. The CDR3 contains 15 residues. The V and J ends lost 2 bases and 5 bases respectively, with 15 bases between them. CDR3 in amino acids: CASSEYRDSWTEAFF. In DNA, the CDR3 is TGTGCCAGCAGTGAATATAGGGATTCTTGGACTGAAGCTTTCTTT.

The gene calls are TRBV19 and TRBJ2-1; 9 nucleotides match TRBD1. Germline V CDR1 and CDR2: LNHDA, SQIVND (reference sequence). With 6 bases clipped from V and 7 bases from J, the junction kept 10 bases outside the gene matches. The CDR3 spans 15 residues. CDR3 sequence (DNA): TGTGCCAGTAGGGACCCGGGACAGGGACTTAATGAGCAGTTCTTC. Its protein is CASRDPGQGLNEQFF.

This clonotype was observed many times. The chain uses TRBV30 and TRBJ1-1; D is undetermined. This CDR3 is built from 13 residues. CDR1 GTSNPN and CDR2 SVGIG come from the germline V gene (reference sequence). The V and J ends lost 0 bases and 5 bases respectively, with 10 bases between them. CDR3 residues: CAWSVSDRTEAFF. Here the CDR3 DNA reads TGTGCCTGGAGTGTATCTGATAGGACTGAAGCTTTCTTT.

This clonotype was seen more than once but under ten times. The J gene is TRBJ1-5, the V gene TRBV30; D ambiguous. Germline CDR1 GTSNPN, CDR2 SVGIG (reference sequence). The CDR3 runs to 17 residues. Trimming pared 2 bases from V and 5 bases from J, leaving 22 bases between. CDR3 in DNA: TGTGCCTGGAGTCCACCACCGGCGGGCCGAGGGCATCAGCCCCAGCATTTT. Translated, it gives CAWSPPPAGRGHQPQHF.

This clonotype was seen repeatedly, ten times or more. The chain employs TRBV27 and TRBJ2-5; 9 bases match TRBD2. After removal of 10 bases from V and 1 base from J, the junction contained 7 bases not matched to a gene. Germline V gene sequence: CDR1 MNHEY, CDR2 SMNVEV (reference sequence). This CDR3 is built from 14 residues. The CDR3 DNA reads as TGTGCCACCGCAAGCGGGAGGATCCAAGAGACCCAGTACTTC. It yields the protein CATASGRIQETQYF.

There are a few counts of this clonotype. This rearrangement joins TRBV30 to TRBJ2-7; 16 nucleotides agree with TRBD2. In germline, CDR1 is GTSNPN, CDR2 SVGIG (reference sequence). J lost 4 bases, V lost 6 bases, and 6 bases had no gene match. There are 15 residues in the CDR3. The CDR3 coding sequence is TGTGCCTGCGATCCGGGACTAGCGGGAGGGTACGAGCAGTACTTC. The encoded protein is CACDPGLAGGYEQYF.

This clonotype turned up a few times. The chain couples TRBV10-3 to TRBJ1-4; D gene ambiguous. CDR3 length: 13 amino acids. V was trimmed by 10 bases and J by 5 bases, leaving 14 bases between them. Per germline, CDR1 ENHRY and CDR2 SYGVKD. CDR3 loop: CASRKDPNEKLFF. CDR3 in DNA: TGTGCCAGCAGAAAGGACCCCAATGAAAAACTGTTTTTT.

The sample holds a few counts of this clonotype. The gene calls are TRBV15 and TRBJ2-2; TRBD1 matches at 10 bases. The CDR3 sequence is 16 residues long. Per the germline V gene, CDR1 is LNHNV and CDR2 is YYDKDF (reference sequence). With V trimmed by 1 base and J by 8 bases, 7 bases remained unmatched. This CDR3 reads CATSRVRTGGLGELFF. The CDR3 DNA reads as TGTGCCACCAGCAGAGTACGGACAGGGGGATTGGGGGAGCTGTTTTTT.

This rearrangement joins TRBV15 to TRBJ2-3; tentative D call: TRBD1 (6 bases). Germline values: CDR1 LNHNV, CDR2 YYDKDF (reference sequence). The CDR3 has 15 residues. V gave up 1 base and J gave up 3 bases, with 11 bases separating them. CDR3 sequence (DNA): TGTGCCACCAGCAGAGCTACAGGGTTTACAGATACGCAGTATTTT. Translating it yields CATSRATGFTDTQYF. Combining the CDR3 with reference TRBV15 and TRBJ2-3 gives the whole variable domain DAMVIQNPRYQVTQFGKPVTLSCSQTLNHNVMYWYQQKSSQAPKLLFHYYDKDFNNEADTPDNFQSRRPNTSFCFLDIRSPGLGDTAMYLCATSRATGFTDTQYFGPGTRLTVL.

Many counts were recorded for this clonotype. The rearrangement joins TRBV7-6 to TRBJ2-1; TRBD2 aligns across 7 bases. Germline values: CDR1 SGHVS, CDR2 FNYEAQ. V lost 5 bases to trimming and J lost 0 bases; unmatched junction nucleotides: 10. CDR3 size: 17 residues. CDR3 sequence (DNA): TGTGCCAGCAGCCGGAAGTCTAGCGGAAGCTCCTACAATGAGCAGTTCTTC. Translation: CASSRKSSGSSYNEQFF.

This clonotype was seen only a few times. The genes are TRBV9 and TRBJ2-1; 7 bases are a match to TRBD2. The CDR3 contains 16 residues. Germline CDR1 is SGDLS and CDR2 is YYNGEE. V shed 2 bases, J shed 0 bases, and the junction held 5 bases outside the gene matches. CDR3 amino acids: CASSVPSGNSYNEQFF. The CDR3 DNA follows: TGTGCCAGCAGCGTCCCAAGCGGGAACTCCTACAATGAGCAGTTCTTC.

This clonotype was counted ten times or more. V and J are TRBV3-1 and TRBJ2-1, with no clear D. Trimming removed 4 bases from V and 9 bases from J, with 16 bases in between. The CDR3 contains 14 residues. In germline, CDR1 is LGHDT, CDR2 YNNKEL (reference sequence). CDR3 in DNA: TGTGCCAGCAGCCCGCTTCATTCCATAAGTGAGCAGTTCTTC. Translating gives CASSPLHSISEQFF.

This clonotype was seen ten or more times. The CDR3 region is CSARDGGLPGELFF. Here the CDR3 DNA reads TGCAGTGCTAGAGATGGTGGGCTGCCCGGGGAGCTGTTTTTT. This chain joins TRBV20-1 and TRBJ2-2; no reliable D call. CDR3 length: 14 amino acids. Trimming took 0 bases from V and 6 from J, leaving 11 bases between them. CDR1 DFQATT and CDR2 SNEGSKA come from the germline V gene (reference sequence).

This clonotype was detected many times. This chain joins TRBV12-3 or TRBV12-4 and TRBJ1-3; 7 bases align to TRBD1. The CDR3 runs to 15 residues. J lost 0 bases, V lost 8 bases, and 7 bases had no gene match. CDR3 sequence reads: CASHRRQGSGNTIYF. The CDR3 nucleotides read TGTGCCAGCCATCGGAGACAGGGCTCTGGAAACACCATATATTTT.